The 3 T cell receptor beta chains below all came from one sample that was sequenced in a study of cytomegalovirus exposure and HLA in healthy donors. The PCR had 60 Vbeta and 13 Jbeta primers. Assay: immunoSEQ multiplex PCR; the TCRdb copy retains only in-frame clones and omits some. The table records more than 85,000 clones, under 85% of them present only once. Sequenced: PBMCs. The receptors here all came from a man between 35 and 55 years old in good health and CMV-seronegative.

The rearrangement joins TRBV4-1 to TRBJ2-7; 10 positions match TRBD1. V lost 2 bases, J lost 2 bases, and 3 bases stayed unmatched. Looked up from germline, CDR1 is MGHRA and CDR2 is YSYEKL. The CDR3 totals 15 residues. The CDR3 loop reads CASSQTGTGAYEQYF. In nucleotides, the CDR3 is TGCGCCAGCAGCCAAACCGGGACAGGGGCCTACGAGCAGTACTTC.

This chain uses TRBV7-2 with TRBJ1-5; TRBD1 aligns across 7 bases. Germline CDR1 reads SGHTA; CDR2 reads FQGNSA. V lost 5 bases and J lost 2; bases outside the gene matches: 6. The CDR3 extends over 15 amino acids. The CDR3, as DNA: TGTGCCAGCAGCCCAGAGACAGGGCGCAATCAGCCCCAGCATTTT. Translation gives CASSPETGRNQPQHF.

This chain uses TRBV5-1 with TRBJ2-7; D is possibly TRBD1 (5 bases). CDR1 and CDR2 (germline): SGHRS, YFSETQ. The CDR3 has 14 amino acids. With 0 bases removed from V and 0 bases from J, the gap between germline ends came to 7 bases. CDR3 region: CASSLGDSSYEQYF. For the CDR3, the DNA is TGCGCCAGCAGCTTGGGTGACAGCTCCTACGAGCAGTACTTC.